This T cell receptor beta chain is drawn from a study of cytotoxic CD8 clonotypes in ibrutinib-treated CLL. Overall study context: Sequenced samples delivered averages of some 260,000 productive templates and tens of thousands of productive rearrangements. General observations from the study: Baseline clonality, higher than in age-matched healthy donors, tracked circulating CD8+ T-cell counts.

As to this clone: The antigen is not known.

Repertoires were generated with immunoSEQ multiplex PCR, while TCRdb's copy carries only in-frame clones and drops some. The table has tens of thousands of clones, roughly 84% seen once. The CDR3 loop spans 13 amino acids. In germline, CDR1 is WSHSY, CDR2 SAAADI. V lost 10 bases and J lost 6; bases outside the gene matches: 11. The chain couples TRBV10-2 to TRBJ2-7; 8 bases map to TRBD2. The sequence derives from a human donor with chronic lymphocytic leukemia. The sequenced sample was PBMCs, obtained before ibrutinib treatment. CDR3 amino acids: CAIPHGRASEQYF. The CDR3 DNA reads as TGCGCCATCCCCCACGGGAGGGCTTCCGAGCAGTACTTC.